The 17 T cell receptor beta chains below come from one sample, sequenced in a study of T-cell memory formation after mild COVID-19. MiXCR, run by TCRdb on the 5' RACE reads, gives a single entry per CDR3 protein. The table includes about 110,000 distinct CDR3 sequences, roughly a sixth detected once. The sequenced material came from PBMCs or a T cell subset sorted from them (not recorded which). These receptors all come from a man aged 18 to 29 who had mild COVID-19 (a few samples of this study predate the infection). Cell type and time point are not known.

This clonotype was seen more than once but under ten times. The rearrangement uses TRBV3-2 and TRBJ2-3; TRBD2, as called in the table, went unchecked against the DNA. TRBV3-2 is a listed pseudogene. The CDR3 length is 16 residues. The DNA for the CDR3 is TGTGCCAGCAGCCCCGGACTAGCGGCCCACACAGATACGCAGTATTTT. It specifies CASSPGLAAHTDTQYF.

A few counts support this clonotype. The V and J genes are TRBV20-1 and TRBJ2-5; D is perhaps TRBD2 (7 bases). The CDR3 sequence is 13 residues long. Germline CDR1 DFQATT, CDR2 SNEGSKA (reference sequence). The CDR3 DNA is TGCTGTCAATCAAGGGGGGGCCGGGAGACCCAGTACTTC. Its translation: CCQSRGGRETQYF.

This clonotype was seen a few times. CDR3 coding DNA: TGTGCCAGCAGCTTGGGGGGGGCGCGAGGTGAGCAGTTCTTC. This translates into CASSLGGARGEQFF. The V call is TRBV7-9, the J call TRBJ2-1; TRBD2 is a possible D gene (7 bases). CDR1 is SEHNR and CDR2 is FQNEAQ in the germline V gene (reference sequence). Trimming took off 3 bases at V and 9 bases at J, with 15 bases between the two ends. This CDR3 contains 14 residues.

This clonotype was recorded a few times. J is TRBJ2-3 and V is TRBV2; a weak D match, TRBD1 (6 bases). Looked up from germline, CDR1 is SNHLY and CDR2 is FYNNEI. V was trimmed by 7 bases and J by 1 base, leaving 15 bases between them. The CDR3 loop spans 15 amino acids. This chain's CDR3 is CASNLSGHGTDTQYF. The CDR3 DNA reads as TGTGCCAGCAACCTTTCGGGACACGGCACAGATACGCAGTATTTT.

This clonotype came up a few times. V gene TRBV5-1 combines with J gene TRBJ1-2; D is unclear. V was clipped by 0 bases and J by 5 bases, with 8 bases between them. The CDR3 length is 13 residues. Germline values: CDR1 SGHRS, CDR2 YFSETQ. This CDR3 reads CASSLASGYGYTF. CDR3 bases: TGCGCCAGCAGCTTGGCCTCGGGGTATGGCTACACCTTC.

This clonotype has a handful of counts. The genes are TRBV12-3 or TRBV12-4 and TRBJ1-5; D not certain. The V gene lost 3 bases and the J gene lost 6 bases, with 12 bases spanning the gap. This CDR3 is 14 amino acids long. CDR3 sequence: CASSFWGVTQPQHF. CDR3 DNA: TGTGCCAGCAGTTTTTGGGGAGTCACTCAGCCCCAGCATTTT.

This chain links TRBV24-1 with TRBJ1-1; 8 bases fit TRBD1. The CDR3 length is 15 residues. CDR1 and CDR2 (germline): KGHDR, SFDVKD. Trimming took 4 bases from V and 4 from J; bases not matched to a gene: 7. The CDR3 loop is CATSDSTTGGTEAFF. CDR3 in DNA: TGTGCCACCAGTGACTCGACTACAGGGGGCACTGAAGCTTTCTTT.

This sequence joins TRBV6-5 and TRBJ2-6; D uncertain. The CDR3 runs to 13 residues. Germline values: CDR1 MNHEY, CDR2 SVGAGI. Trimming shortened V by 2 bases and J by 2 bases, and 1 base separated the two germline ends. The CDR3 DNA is TGTGCCAGCAGTTACCCTGGGGCCAACGTCCTGACTTTC. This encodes CASSYPGANVLTF.

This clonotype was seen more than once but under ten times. CDR3 bases: TGTGCCAGCAGCCAAGCCCCAGGGGATGAAGGCTACACCTTC. Amino acid sequence: CASSQAPGDEGYTF. The chain combines TRBV4-2 with TRBJ1-2; TRBD1 might be the D (6 bases). V lost 1 base, J lost 8 bases, and 14 bases lay in between. This CDR3 has 14 residues. Germline-derived CDR1 and CDR2 are LGHNA and YNFKEQ.

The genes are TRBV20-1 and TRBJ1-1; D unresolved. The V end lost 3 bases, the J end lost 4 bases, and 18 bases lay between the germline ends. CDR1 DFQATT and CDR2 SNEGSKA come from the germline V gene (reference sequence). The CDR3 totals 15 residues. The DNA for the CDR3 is TGCAGTGCTAGGCCGATCAAAAAGCGGTCCACTGAAGCTTTCTTT. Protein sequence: CSARPIKKRSTEAFF.

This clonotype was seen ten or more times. The CDR3 DNA reads as TGTGCCAGCAGCTGGACGGAAGACTACGAGCAGTACGTC. Translation gives CASSWTEDYEQYV. The chain uses TRBV11-1 and TRBJ2-7, with D uncertain. CDR3 length: 13 residues. The germline gives CDR1 SGHAT, CDR2 FQDESV (reference sequence). The germline V and J ends were trimmed by 4 bases and 3 bases, with 10 bases remaining between them.

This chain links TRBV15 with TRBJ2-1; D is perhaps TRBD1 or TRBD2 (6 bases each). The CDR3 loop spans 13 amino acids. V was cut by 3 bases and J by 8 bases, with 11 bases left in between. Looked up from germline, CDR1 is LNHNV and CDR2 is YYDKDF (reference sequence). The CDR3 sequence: CATSSWGADEQFF. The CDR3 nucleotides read TGTGCCACCAGCAGCTGGGGGGCAGATGAGCAGTTCTTC.

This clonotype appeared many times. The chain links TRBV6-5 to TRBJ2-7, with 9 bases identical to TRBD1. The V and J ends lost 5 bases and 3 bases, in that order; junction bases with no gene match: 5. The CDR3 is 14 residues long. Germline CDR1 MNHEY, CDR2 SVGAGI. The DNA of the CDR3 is TGTGCCAGCAGTCCACTGGGACAGGGCTACGAGCAGTACTTC. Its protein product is CASSPLGQGYEQYF.

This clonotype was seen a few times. The CDR3 reads CSVELILHTEAFF. Here the CDR3 DNA reads TGCAGCGTTGAACTAATACTTCACACTGAAGCTTTCTTT. The V gene is TRBV29-1, the J gene TRBJ1-1; D uncertain. CDR3 size: 13 residues. The V gene lost 2 bases and the J gene lost 3 bases, with 10 bases spanning the gap. The germline gives CDR1 SQVTM, CDR2 ANQGSEA.

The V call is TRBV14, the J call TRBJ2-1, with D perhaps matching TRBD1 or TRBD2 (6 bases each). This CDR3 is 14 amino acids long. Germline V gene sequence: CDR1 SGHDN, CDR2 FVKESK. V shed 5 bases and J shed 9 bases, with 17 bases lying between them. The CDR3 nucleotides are TGTGCCAGCAGCGGACCCAGAGGGGGGACTGAGCAGTTCTTC. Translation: CASSGPRGGTEQFF.

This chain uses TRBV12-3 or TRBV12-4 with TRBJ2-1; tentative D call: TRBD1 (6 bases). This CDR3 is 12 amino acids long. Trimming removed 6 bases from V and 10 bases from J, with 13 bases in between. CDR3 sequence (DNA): TGTGCCAGCAGCCGCACAGGGCCCGAGCAGTTCTTC. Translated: CASSRTGPEQFF.

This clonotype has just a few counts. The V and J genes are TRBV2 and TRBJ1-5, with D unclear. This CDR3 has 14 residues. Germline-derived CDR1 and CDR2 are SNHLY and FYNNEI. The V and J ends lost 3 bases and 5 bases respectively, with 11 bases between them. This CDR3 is CASSEGWGDQPQHF. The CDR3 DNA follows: TGTGCCAGCAGTGAGGGTTGGGGTGATCAGCCCCAGCATTTT. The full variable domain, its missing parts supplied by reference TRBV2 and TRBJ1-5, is EPEVTQTPSHQVTQMGQEVILRCVPISNHLYFYWYRQILGQKVEFLVSFYNNEISEKSEIFDDQFSVERPDGSNFTLKIRSTKLEDSAMYFCASSEGWGDQPQHFGDGTRLSIL.